The 12 T cell receptor beta chains listed next were all sequenced from one sample in a study of Ad26.COV2.S vaccination and SARS-CoV-2 variants. Generated by immunoSEQ multiplex PCR, the TCRdb table keeps only in-frame clones and is missing some. The table has approximately 350,000 clones, approximately 83% seen once; the top ten hold just under 7.5%. Described treatment: around 19 received Ad26.COV2.S at low or high dose, single or two shots; 5 received placebo; per-sample allocation not given. Sample collection was performed on day 63 after the first vaccine or placebo injection. The sequences come from peripheral blood, collected in a trial of Ad26.COV2.S vaccine versus placebo. Receptor source: a person aged 18-60 years who received the Ad26.COV2.S COVID-19 vaccine or a placebo.

This chain uses TRBV13 with TRBJ1-1; 8 bases line up with TRBD1. With 2 bases clipped from V and 6 bases from J, the junction kept 2 bases outside the gene matches. The CDR3 sequence is 13 residues long. Germline CDR1 PRHDT, CDR2 FYEKMQ (reference sequence). DNA for the CDR3: TGTGCCAGCAGCTTACAGGGGGCGTCTGAAGCTTTCTTT. Translation: CASSLQGASEAFF.

A word on this clone: At one boundary the junction diverges from the germline segment, which might be a read error. This chain uses TRBV24-1 with TRBJ2-5; 7 positions agree with TRBD2. Germline loops: CDR1 KGHDR, CDR2 SFDVKD. This CDR3 is 16 amino acids long. As DNA, the CDR3 is TGTGTCACCAGTGTAATAGGACTAGGGAAAGAAGAGACCCAGTACTTC. It encodes CVTSVIGLGKEETQYF.

The chain recombines TRBV11-3 with TRBJ1-1; D might be TRBD1 (5 bases). This CDR3 region has 12 residues. V shed 1 base and J shed 8 bases, with 8 bases lying between them. Germline CDR1 is SGHNT and CDR2 is YENEEA. CDR3 DNA sequence: TGTGCCAGCAGCTTAGTTGGGGCAGAAGCTTTCTTT. Translation gives CASSLVGAEAFF.

This clone was found once. This CDR3 reads CASSVLGQGTEAFF. CDR3 in DNA: TGTGCCAGCAGTGTCCTTGGGCAGGGAACTGAAGCTTTCTTT. The V call is TRBV2, the J call TRBJ1-1; D is perhaps TRBD1 (5 bases). The germline V gene has CDR1 SNHLY and CDR2 FYNNEI. The ends were cut back, 4 bases at V and 5 bases at J, with 14 bases in the middle. This CDR3 contains 14 residues.

The gene calls are TRBV5-1 and TRBJ1-6; D is ambiguous. Looked up from germline, CDR1 is SGHRS and CDR2 is YFSETQ. Trimming stripped 1 base from V and 10 bases from J, with 18 bases between. The CDR3 loop spans 16 amino acids. CDR3 region: CASSLNYSPKSSPLHF. CDR3 coding DNA: TGCGCCAGCAGCTTGAATTATTCGCCCAAAAGCTCACCCCTCCACTTT. Full variable domain (rest looked up from reference TRBV5-1 and TRBJ1-6): KAGVTQTPRYLIKTRGQQVTLSCSPISGHRSVSWYQQTPGQGLQFLFEYFSETQRNKGNFPGRFSGRQFSNSRSEMNVSTLELGDSALYLCASSLNYSPKSSPLHFGNGTRLTVT.

This clone was counted a few times. This sequence joins TRBV30 and TRBJ1-1; no reliable D call. This CDR3 has 13 residues. V was shortened by 4 bases and J by 4 bases, with 13 bases between the two germline ends. Germline assignment: CDR1 GTSNPN and CDR2 SVGIG (reference sequence). The CDR3 loop is CAWNAALGTEAFF. CDR3 coding DNA: TGTGCCTGGAATGCGGCTCTGGGCACTGAAGCTTTCTTT.

The V gene is TRBV18, the J gene TRBJ1-2; D gene unclear. This CDR3 region has 14 residues. Germline V gene lookup returns CDR1 KGHSH and CDR2 LQKENI. Trimming took off 4 bases at V and 3 bases at J, with 12 bases between the two ends. CDR3 sequence: CASSLTDTHYGYTF. The CDR3 bases are TGTGCCAGCTCACTTACAGACACCCACTATGGCTACACCTTC.

CDR3 sequence (DNA): TGTGCCAGCTCACCACCGGGACTAGCGGGCGACAATGAGCAGTTCTTC. This translates into CASSPPGLAGDNEQFF. This chain links TRBV18 with TRBJ2-1, with 12 bases lining up with TRBD2. Trimming removed 0 bases from V and 5 bases from J; junction bases left unmatched: 2. The CDR3 length is 16 residues. The V gene's germline CDR1 is KGHSH and CDR2 LQKENI.

A single count supports this clone. The chain links TRBV12-3 or TRBV12-4 to TRBJ2-1; 7 bases line up with TRBD1. The junction had 5 bases not matched to a gene; V was cut back by 5 bases and J by 10 bases. The CDR3 totals 12 residues. The CDR3 nucleotides read TGTGCCAGCAGTGAGACAGGGCGGGAGCAGTTCTTC. This translates into CASSETGREQFF.

The chain carries TRBV9 and TRBJ2-1, with 8 bases aligning to TRBD2. V shed 0 bases, J shed 9 bases, and the junction held 8 bases outside the gene matches. Looked up from germline, CDR1 is SGDLS and CDR2 is YYNGEE. The CDR3 length is 15 residues. The CDR3 reads CASSVASGSNTEQFF. CDR3 nucleotides: TGTGCCAGCAGCGTAGCGAGCGGGAGCAATACTGAGCAGTTCTTC.

The chain carries TRBV15 and TRBJ1-2; TRBD1 aligns across 9 bases. Germline V gene lookup returns CDR1 LNHNV and CDR2 YYDKDF (reference sequence). The CDR3 covers 15 residues. The ends lost 2 bases at V and 4 bases at J; junction bases unmatched: 5. The CDR3 sequence is CATSRIGTGFYGYTF. The CDR3 DNA is TGTGCCACCAGCAGAATTGGGACAGGGTTCTATGGCTACACCTTC.

The chain is built from TRBV7-3 and TRBJ1-1; 9 nucleotides line up with TRBD1. The ends lost 8 bases at V and 5 bases at J; junction bases unmatched: 6. The CDR3 is made up of 13 amino acids. The germline CDR1 and CDR2 sequences are SGHTA and FQGTGA. The CDR3: CASARQGGTEAFF. For the CDR3, the DNA is TGTGCCAGCGCGCGACAGGGGGGAACTGAAGCTTTCTTT.